A single sample is the source of the 30 T cell receptor beta chains below, sequenced in a study of T-cell memory formation after mild COVID-19. TCRdb called the 5' RACE reads again in MiXCR, with one record for every CDR3 protein. Of 500,000 to 600,000 distinct CDR3 sequences listed, about 20% were seen once; the top ten hold 12%. Specimen: PBMCs or a T cell subset sorted from them (not recorded which). Receptor source: an adult woman who had mild COVID-19 (a few samples of this study predate the infection). Cell type and time point are not known.

The chain joins TRBV2 to TRBJ2-7; weak D call: TRBD2 (6 bases). Trimming cost V 4 bases and J 7 bases, with 11 bases left between them. This CDR3 region has 12 residues. From germline, CDR1 is SNHLY and CDR2 FYNNEI. Here the CDR3 reads CASSGGEGEQYF. The CDR3 DNA sequence: TGTGCCAGCAGTGGCGGGGAAGGGGAGCAGTACTTC.

Details on this clonotype: The junction and the germline gene differ at one end; a read error may be behind it. This chain connects TRBV19 to TRBJ1-1; D remains ambiguous. Germline lookup yields CDR1 LNHDA and CDR2 SQIVND (reference sequence). CDR3 size: 9 residues. The chain's CDR3 is CASSPPFDF. Written as DNA, the CDR3 is TGTGCCAGTAGCCCTCCGTTTGATTTT.

This chain uses TRBV5-6 with TRBJ1-2, with 7 positions matching TRBD1. V dropped 4 bases and J dropped 0; count of bases not matched to a gene: 3. Germline-derived CDR1 and CDR2 are SGHDT and YYEEEE. CDR3 length: 14 amino acids. CDR3 DNA: TGTGCCAGCAGCCCGGGACAGACTAACTATGGCTACACCTTC. Translated, it gives CASSPGQTNYGYTF. Based on the CDR3 plus reference TRBV5-6 and TRBJ1-2, the full variable domain is DAGVTQSPTHLIKTRGQQVTLRCSPKSGHDTVSWYQQALGQGPQFIFQYYEEEERQRGNFPDRFSGHQFPNYSSELNVNALLLGDSALYLCASSPGQTNYGYTFGSGTRLTVV.

This clonotype was observed a handful of times. The chain joins TRBV29-1 to TRBJ1-2; D call uncertain. Trimming left V 1 base short and J 3 bases short, with 9 bases between. Germline V gives CDR1 SQVTM, CDR2 ANQGSEA. This CDR3 comprises 13 residues. The CDR3 loop reads CSVEGRRDYGYTF. DNA of the CDR3: TGCAGCGTTGAAGGCAGGCGAGACTATGGCTACACCTTC.

This clonotype showed up many times. The chain has TRBV3-1 and TRBJ2-5; 11 nucleotides agree with TRBD2. Germline CDR1 is LGHDT and CDR2 is YNNKEL (reference sequence). The CDR3 consists of 16 residues. V lost 0 bases and J lost 2; bases outside the gene matches: 2. In DNA form, the CDR3 reads TGTGCCAGCAGCCAAGAAGGGACTAGCGGACAAGAGACCCAGTACTTC. It yields the protein CASSQEGTSGQETQYF.

This clonotype has a handful of counts. This rearrangement joins TRBV11-2 to TRBJ1-2; possibly TRBD1 for D (5 bases). V lost 4 bases and J 7 bases, leaving 19 bases between the germline ends. Germline V lookup: CDR1 SGHAT, CDR2 FQNNGV. The CDR3 spans 15 residues. The CDR3 nucleotides read TGTGCCAGCAGCTCTTCAGGGACCGTCCCCTCTGGCTACACCTTC. Protein sequence: CASSSSGTVPSGYTF.

The CDR3 sequence is CAWRARTGELFF. Here the CDR3 DNA reads TGTGCCTGGAGGGCGAGGACCGGGGAGCTGTTTTTT. This sequence joins TRBV30 and TRBJ2-2, with D unclear. From germline, CDR1 is GTSNPN and CDR2 SVGIG (reference sequence). The germline V and J ends were trimmed by 3 bases and 5 bases, with 7 bases remaining between them. This CDR3 region has 12 residues.

The V and J genes are TRBV25-1 and TRBJ2-7; D gene unclear. V was shortened by 2 bases and J by 6 bases, with 8 bases between the two germline ends. CDR3 length: 12 amino acids. CDR1 is MGHDK and CDR2 is SYGVNS in the germline V gene. In DNA form, the CDR3 reads TGTGCCAGCAGTGAAGCCAGGAGCGAGCAGTACTTC. Its translation is CASSEARSEQYF.

This clonotype was observed a few times. The chain joins TRBV11-3 to TRBJ2-1; 16 positions match TRBD2. V lost 3 bases, J lost 5 bases, and 7 bases stayed unmatched. This CDR3 is built from 18 residues. Germline lookup yields CDR1 SGHNT and CDR2 YENEEA. The CDR3 loop reads CASSFRGLAGGPDNEQFF. CDR3 coding DNA: TGTGCCAGCAGCTTCCGGGGACTAGCGGGAGGGCCAGACAATGAGCAGTTCTTC.

This clonotype was counted only a few times. This rearrangement joins TRBV24-1 to TRBJ1-1; D remains unclear. Per the germline V gene, CDR1 is KGHDR and CDR2 is SFDVKD. CDR3 length: 13 amino acids. Trimming removed 5 bases from V and 1 base from J, with 7 bases in between. This chain's CDR3 is CATSVGKNTEAFF. CDR3 in DNA: TGTGCCACCAGTGTCGGGAAGAACACTGAAGCTTTCTTT.

This clonotype was counted ten times or more. This chain links TRBV7-9 with TRBJ2-1; tentatively, D is TRBD2 (6 bases). The V gene lost 3 bases and the J gene lost 7 bases, with 16 bases spanning the gap. The CDR3 sequence is 15 residues long. Germline lookup yields CDR1 SEHNR and CDR2 FQNEAQ (reference sequence). This CDR3 reads CASSLGSGEGNEQFF. CDR3 nucleotide sequence: TGTGCCAGCAGCTTGGGCTCGGGAGAAGGAAATGAGCAGTTCTTC.

The CDR3 loop is CASTGRGANYGYTF. In DNA form, the CDR3 reads TGTGCCAGCACGGGGCGAGGGGCGAACTATGGCTACACCTTC. The chain has TRBV2 and TRBJ1-2; the D gene is possibly TRBD1 (5 bases). Trimming left V 7 bases short and J 2 bases short, with 14 bases between. The CDR3 covers 14 residues. The V gene's germline CDR1 is SNHLY and CDR2 FYNNEI.

This clonotype was counted only a few times. The chain recombines TRBV29-1 with TRBJ1-1; D remains unclear. Germline V gene lookup returns CDR1 SQVTM and CDR2 ANQGSEA. The V end lost 7 bases, the J end lost 6 bases, and 27 bases lay between the germline ends. This CDR3 has 16 amino acids. The CDR3 region has the DNA TGCAGCGCCCGAGGGTGGGTAGGGAATCTTAGTGCTGAAGCTTTCTTT. Translation gives CSARGWVGNLSAEAFF.

This clonotype was observed a handful of times. This chain uses TRBV20-1 with TRBJ2-5, with 9 bases lining up with TRBD2. The CDR3 is 16 residues long. The germline gives CDR1 DFQATT, CDR2 SNEGSKA (reference sequence). The V gene end was trimmed by 4 bases and the J gene end by 2 bases; junction bases not matched to a gene: 11. DNA for the CDR3: TGCAGTGCTACCCCCCTTTCCCTAGCGGGGCAAGAGACCCAGTACTTC. Translating it yields CSATPLSLAGQETQYF.

In its sample, this clonotype was seen many times. This chain joins TRBV27 and TRBJ1-5, with 9 bases lining up with TRBD1. This CDR3 comprises 15 residues. The germline V gene encodes CDR1 MNHEY and CDR2 SMNVEV (reference sequence). J gave up 1 base and V 6 bases, and 4 bases lay outside the gene matches. Here the CDR3 reads CASRRQGGSNQPQHF. The CDR3 region has the DNA TGTGCCAGCAGGAGACAGGGGGGGAGCAATCAGCCCCAGCATTTT.

The table lists this clonotype with a few counts. The rearrangement joins TRBV2 to TRBJ2-4, with 7 bases fitting TRBD1. This CDR3 is 12 amino acids long. Germline CDR1 and CDR2: SNHLY and FYNNEI. With 9 bases clipped from V and 11 bases from J, the junction kept 10 bases outside the gene matches. The CDR3 nucleotides are TGTGCCAGTACCTGGGACAGTATAGTTCAGTACTTC. Residues: CASTWDSIVQYF.

This clonotype occurred a few times. V usage is TRBV2 and J usage is TRBJ2-1, with 7 bases lining up with TRBD2. CDR3 length: 14 amino acids. Germline V gives CDR1 SNHLY, CDR2 FYNNEI. Trimming removed 6 bases from V and 5 bases from J; junction bases left unmatched: 7. The CDR3 loop reads CASSILARNNEQFF. CDR3 sequence (DNA): TGTGCCAGCAGCATACTAGCGAGAAACAATGAGCAGTTCTTC.

This clonotype was seen a few times. The V and J genes are TRBV27 and TRBJ2-7; a possible D gene is TRBD1 (7 bases). The V gene lost 5 bases and the J gene lost 2 bases, with 16 bases spanning the gap. The CDR3 extends over 15 amino acids. From germline, CDR1 is MNHEY and CDR2 SMNVEV (reference sequence). CDR3 coding DNA: TGTGCCAGCAGTCGGGGGACAGAGCCCGCCTACGAGCAGTACTTC. It codes for CASSRGTEPAYEQYF.

This clonotype came up a few times. The chain carries TRBV7-2 and TRBJ2-1; D is possibly TRBD2 (5 bases). Trimming left V 5 bases short and J 11 bases short, with 22 bases between. Per germline, CDR1 SGHTA and CDR2 FQGNSA. The CDR3 covers 15 residues. CDR3 in DNA: TGTGCCAGCAGCCCCGACGTGGAGAGGGTTATGAAGCAGTTCTTC. It is translated as CASSPDVERVMKQFF.

This clonotype occurred many times. The rearrangement uses TRBV7-9 and TRBJ2-4; tentative D call: TRBD2 (6 bases). V shed 6 bases and J shed 0 bases, with 18 bases lying between them. This CDR3 region has 17 residues. The germline V gene encodes CDR1 SEHNR and CDR2 FQNEAQ (reference sequence). DNA for the CDR3: TGTGCCAGCAGACTAATCTCCGGGGACTTAGCCAAAAACATTCAGTACTTC. Encoded protein: CASRLISGDLAKNIQYF.

The V call is TRBV14, the J call TRBJ2-7; no clear D gene. Germline assignment: CDR1 SGHDN and CDR2 FVKESK. This CDR3 has 15 amino acids. The V end lost 7 bases, the J end lost 1 base, and 17 bases lay between the germline ends. The CDR3 region is CASTSPARRSYEQYF. The CDR3 DNA sequence: TGTGCCAGCACGAGTCCGGCCAGAAGATCCTACGAGCAGTACTTC.

The chain links TRBV6-2 or TRBV6-3 to TRBJ1-2; tentative D call: TRBD1 (6 bases). Trimming cost V 5 bases and J 8 bases, with 21 bases left between them. The CDR3 is 15 amino acids. Germline V gene lookup returns CDR1 MNHEY and CDR2 SVGEGT. CDR3 bases: TGTGCCAGCAGTAATTCCGGGGGCCCAATTAACGGCTACACCTTC. This encodes CASSNSGGPINGYTF.

The CDR3 nucleotides are TGCGCCAGCAGCTTGGGGGATGGCTACAATCAGCCCCAGCATTTT. The encoded protein is CASSLGDGYNQPQHF. This rearrangement joins TRBV5-1 to TRBJ1-5; D is unclear. The length of the CDR3 is 15 residues. CDR1 is SGHRS and CDR2 is YFSETQ in the germline V gene. V was shortened by 0 bases and J by 3 bases, with 10 bases between the two germline ends.

This clonotype was seen more than once but under ten times. The chain recombines TRBV7-9 with TRBJ2-1, with 11 bases matching TRBD2. The ends lost 4 bases at V and 7 bases at J; junction bases unmatched: 9. This CDR3 has 16 amino acids. Germline loops: CDR1 SEHNR, CDR2 FQNEAQ (reference sequence). This CDR3 is CASSSLTSGARNEQFF. The CDR3 nucleotides read TGTGCCAGCAGCTCTCTGACTAGCGGGGCGAGAAATGAGCAGTTCTTC.

This clonotype was picked up a small number of times. The chain is built from TRBV7-6 and TRBJ1-5, with D unclear. Trimming cost V 3 bases and J 2 bases, with 8 bases left between them. This CDR3 comprises 14 residues. Germline loops: CDR1 SGHVS, CDR2 FNYEAQ. CDR3 residues: CASSLGSGNQPQHF. CDR3 DNA sequence: TGTGCCAGCAGCTTGGGGAGCGGCAATCAGCCCCAGCATTTT.

Written as DNA, the CDR3 is TGCAGTGCTAGGCCCCGGGACTACAGCTCCTACGAGCAGTACTTC. This codes for CSARPRDYSSYEQYF. The chain combines TRBV20-1 with TRBJ2-7; 7 positions match TRBD2. The CDR3 loop spans 15 amino acids. Germline trimming cut 3 bases from V and 0 bases from J; bases unmatched to any gene: 8. The germline gives CDR1 DFQATT, CDR2 SNEGSKA (reference sequence).

This clonotype was seen a handful of times. The chain carries TRBV4-1 and TRBJ2-1; possible D gene TRBD2, 6 bases. Germline V CDR1 and CDR2: MGHRA, YSYEKL. This CDR3 region has 19 residues. Trimming removed 0 bases at V and 0 bases at J, with 18 bases between. In DNA, the CDR3 is TGCGCCAGCAGCCAAGACGCAGGCGGGACCCCCTTCTCCTACAATGAGCAGTTCTTC. It translates to CASSQDAGGTPFSYNEQFF.

The rearrangement links TRBV29-1 to TRBJ1-3, with D tentatively TRBD1 (6 bases). Germline V lookup: CDR1 SQVTM, CDR2 ANQGSEA. V lost 2 bases, J lost 4 bases, and 6 bases lay in between. The CDR3 length is 12 residues. Here the CDR3 reads CSVEQGGNTIYF. CDR3 DNA sequence: TGCAGCGTTGAACAGGGGGGAAACACCATATATTTT.

Many counts were recorded for this clonotype. J is TRBJ2-3 and V is TRBV13; 10 positions match TRBD2. The CDR3 sequence is 16 residues long. CDR1 PRHDT and CDR2 FYEKMQ come from the germline V gene (reference sequence). V shed 2 bases, J shed 2 bases, and the junction held 4 bases outside the gene matches. The CDR3 reads CASSLRLAGATDTQYF. The CDR3 DNA reads as TGTGCCAGCAGCTTAAGGCTAGCGGGGGCCACAGATACGCAGTATTTT.

The chain has TRBV4-2 and TRBJ1-1; D not resolved. Per the germline V gene, CDR1 is LGHNA and CDR2 is YNFKEQ. V shed 1 base and J shed 6 bases, with 6 bases lying between them. The CDR3 sequence is 12 residues long. The CDR3 DNA sequence: TGTGCCAGCAGCCAAGCTCCGGCTGAAGCTTTCTTT. Amino acids: CASSQAPAEAFF.